The next 20 T cell receptor beta chains were all read from a single sample in a study of blood T cell repertoires in COVID-19. The method was immunoSEQ multiplex PCR; TCRdb's version includes in-frame clones alone and lacks a portion of them. This sample has 70,000 to 85,000 clones, with just over 85% found just once. Sequencing was carried out using peripheral blood. Every receptor here comes from a woman over 75 in a cohort sampled during active or convalescent COVID-19.

This chain uses TRBV7-3 with TRBJ2-5; 7 bases line up with TRBD2. The germline V gene encodes CDR1 SGHTA and CDR2 FQGTGA. The CDR3 runs to 15 residues. V trimming: 5 bases; J trimming: 0 bases; junction bases outside the gene matches: 6. The CDR3 nucleotides are TGTGCCAGCAGCCGGGGACTATTGTACCAAGAGACCCAGTACTTC. Its protein is CASSRGLLYQETQYF.

Here the CDR3 reads CASSLTAGVGEQFF. The CDR3 region has the DNA TGTGCCAGCAGCTTAACTGCGGGAGTTGGTGAGCAGTTCTTC. The chain combines TRBV5-4 with TRBJ2-1, with 7 bases identical to TRBD2. The CDR3 contains 14 residues. Germline V lookup: CDR1 SGHNT, CDR2 YYREEE (reference sequence). V lost 2 bases, J lost 9 bases, and 8 bases stayed unmatched.

The rearrangement uses TRBV10-3 and TRBJ2-5; weak D call: TRBD1 (5 bases). The CDR3 spans 15 residues. Germline values: CDR1 ENHRY, CDR2 SYGVKD. The V and J ends lost 2 bases and 5 bases respectively, with 15 bases between them. The CDR3 reads CAISEPRAGMETQYF. The CDR3 DNA is TGTGCCATCAGTGAGCCAAGGGCAGGGATGGAGACCCAGTACTTC.

J is TRBJ2-1 and V is TRBV11-3; D is uncertain. Between the trimmed V and J ends, which lost 5 bases and 8 bases, there was a span of 13 bases. Germline CDR1 SGHNT, CDR2 YENEEA. The CDR3 spans 13 residues. The CDR3 sequence is CASSPPASDEQFF. The CDR3 DNA reads TGTGCCAGCAGCCCACCCGCGAGCGATGAGCAGTTCTTC.

This chain links TRBV7-9 with TRBJ1-4; D might be TRBD1 (6 bases). Germline V gives CDR1 SEHNR, CDR2 FQNEAQ (reference sequence). V lost 4 bases and J lost 8, with 20 bases in between. The CDR3 spans 16 residues. CDR3 bases: TGTGCCAGCAGCTCACGCAGGGGACAAGTTAGAGAAAAACTGTTTTTT. Amino acid sequence: CASSSRRGQVREKLFF.

The chain is built from TRBV12-1 and TRBJ2-7; TRBD1 reflects the table's D call only, with no check against the DNA. TRBV12-1 has pseudogene status. The CDR3 has 14 amino acids. The CDR3 protein is CASSSGQVPYEQYV. The CDR3 coding sequence is TGTGCCAGCAGCTCTGGACAGGTACCCTACGAGCAGTACGTC.

V usage is TRBV6-6 and J usage is TRBJ2-5; D may be TRBD2 (6 bases). This CDR3 region has 13 residues. V was shortened by 6 bases and J by 1 base, with 9 bases between the two germline ends. Per germline, CDR1 MNHNY and CDR2 SVGAGI (reference sequence). The CDR3 here is CASRGRTQETQYF. In nucleotides, the CDR3 is TGTGCCAGCAGGGGGAGGACCCAAGAGACCCAGTACTTC.

V and J are TRBV5-1 and TRBJ1-3; 8 nucleotides align to TRBD1. V trimming: 4 bases; J trimming: 2 bases; junction bases outside the gene matches: 5. The CDR3 runs 15 residues. The V gene's germline CDR1 is SGHRS and CDR2 YFSETQ. Here the CDR3 reads CASSPWTGTGNTIYF. The CDR3 region has the DNA TGCGCCAGCAGCCCATGGACAGGGACTGGAAACACCATATATTTT.

The genes are TRBV29-1 and TRBJ2-1; 12 nucleotides match TRBD2. Germline trimming cut 6 bases from V and 6 bases from J; bases unmatched to any gene: 9. In germline, CDR1 is SQVTM, CDR2 ANQGSEA. This CDR3 has 15 residues. The DNA of the CDR3 is TGCAGCGTACGATCTAGCGGGAGGGCTCCCAATGAGCAGTTCTTC. It encodes CSVRSSGRAPNEQFF.

The rearrangement links TRBV2 to TRBJ1-2; D might be TRBD1 (5 bases). Germline V gene data show CDR1 as SNHLY and CDR2 as FYNNEI. Trimming removed 4 bases at V and 6 bases at J, with 21 bases between. This CDR3 has 16 amino acids. CDR3 bases: TGTGCCAGCAGTGCGGATTGGGCAGGGATATTAAATGGCTACACCTTC. It yields the protein CASSADWAGILNGYTF.

On this clone itself: The junction shows a germline mismatch at one end, possibly a read error. The J gene is TRBJ2-3, the V gene TRBV7-7, with 7 positions matching TRBD2. Germline CDR1 reads SSHAT; CDR2 reads FNYEAQ (reference sequence). The CDR3 has 15 amino acids. CDR3 nucleotides: TGTGCTAGCAGCCTTGCCTGGGGAGGGACAGATACGCAGTATTTT. It codes for CASSLAWGGTDTQYF.

This clone was observed once. This chain connects TRBV20-1 to TRBJ1-1, with a weak D call TRBD1 (6 bases). Deletions cut 1 base from V and 11 bases from J, with 11 bases between. Germline values: CDR1 DFQATT, CDR2 SNEGSKA (reference sequence). This CDR3 comprises 11 residues. The CDR3 region has the DNA TGCAGTGCTAGAGGGCCCCAGGGGGCTTTCTTT. Encoded protein: CSARGPQGAFF.

J is TRBJ2-3 and V is TRBV30; TRBD1 matches 12 bases. V shed 5 bases and J 7 bases; nucleotides not matched to a gene: 10. In germline, CDR1 is GTSNPN, CDR2 SVGIG (reference sequence). This CDR3 comprises 15 residues. The CDR3: CAWRHGDRGLHTQYF. The CDR3 DNA reads TGTGCCTGGCGGCACGGGGACAGGGGGCTTCATACGCAGTATTTT.

The V gene is TRBV5-5, the J gene TRBJ2-4; tentative D call: TRBD2 (6 bases). The CDR3 extends over 13 amino acids. Germline CDR1 SGHKS, CDR2 YYEKEE (reference sequence). The V end was cut by 9 bases, the J end by 5 bases, with 15 bases between. The chain's CDR3 is CATSLWGENIQYF. For the CDR3, the DNA is TGTGCCACGAGCTTATGGGGGGAAAACATTCAGTACTTC.

V usage is TRBV27 and J usage is TRBJ1-5; 7 nucleotides line up with TRBD1. Germline CDR1 is MNHEY and CDR2 is SMNVEV (reference sequence). This CDR3 contains 14 residues. V gave up 6 bases and J gave up 7 bases; unmatched junction bases: 9. CDR3 region: CASRYRGTGQPQHF. The CDR3 DNA is TGTGCCAGCAGGTACAGGGGAACGGGGCAGCCCCAGCATTTT.

V usage is TRBV27 and J usage is TRBJ1-2, with TRBD1 matching 7 bases. This CDR3 region has 14 residues. Trimming cost V 2 bases and J 7 bases; bases outside gene matches: 7. Germline V gives CDR1 MNHEY, CDR2 SMNVEV (reference sequence). The CDR3 region is CASSLKTGASGYTF. The CDR3 DNA is TGTGCCAGCAGTTTAAAAACAGGGGCGAGTGGCTACACCTTC.

V and J are TRBV7-3 and TRBJ2-1, with TRBD2 as a possible D gene (5 bases). The CDR3 is 14 residues long. Trimming cost V 5 bases and J 3 bases, with 11 bases left between them. Germline values: CDR1 SGHTA, CDR2 FQGTGA. This chain's CDR3 is CASSTAGDYNEQFF. CDR3 DNA: TGTGCCAGCAGCACCGCGGGCGACTACAATGAGCAGTTCTTC.

The chain joins TRBV19 to TRBJ1-1, with a weak D call TRBD1 (5 bases). CDR1 and CDR2 from the germline V gene are LNHDA and SQIVND (reference sequence). The CDR3 has 15 residues. With 1 base removed from V and 5 bases from J, the gap between germline ends came to 14 bases. The chain's CDR3 is CASSIGGRVETEAFF. Written as DNA, the CDR3 is TGTGCCAGTAGTATAGGAGGCAGGGTAGAGACTGAAGCTTTCTTT. Full variable domain (missing parts from reference TRBV19 and TRBJ1-1): DGGITQSPKYLFRKEGQNVTLSCEQNLNHDAMYWYRQDPGQGLRLIYYSQIVNDFQKGDIAEGYSVSREKKESFPLTVTSAQKNPTAFYLCASSIGGRVETEAFFGQGTRLTVV.

The J gene is TRBJ2-4, the V gene TRBV5-1, with TRBD1 identical over 8 bases. Germline trimming cut 4 bases from V and 7 bases from J; bases unmatched to any gene: 10. The germline V gene encodes CDR1 SGHRS and CDR2 YFSETQ. This CDR3 has 15 residues. The DNA of the CDR3 is TGCGCCAGCAGCCAGGACAGGGTCTTTACCAACATTCAGTACTTC. The encoded protein is CASSQDRVFTNIQYF.

V gene TRBV30 combines with J gene TRBJ2-7; TRBD2 matches 8 bases. V trimming: 0 bases; J trimming: 2 bases; junction bases outside the gene matches: 6. The length of the CDR3 is 15 residues. Germline V gives CDR1 GTSNPN, CDR2 SVGIG (reference sequence). This chain's CDR3 is CAWSVPAGGPYEQYF. The CDR3 nucleotides are TGTGCCTGGAGTGTGCCCGCGGGAGGTCCCTACGAGCAGTACTTC.